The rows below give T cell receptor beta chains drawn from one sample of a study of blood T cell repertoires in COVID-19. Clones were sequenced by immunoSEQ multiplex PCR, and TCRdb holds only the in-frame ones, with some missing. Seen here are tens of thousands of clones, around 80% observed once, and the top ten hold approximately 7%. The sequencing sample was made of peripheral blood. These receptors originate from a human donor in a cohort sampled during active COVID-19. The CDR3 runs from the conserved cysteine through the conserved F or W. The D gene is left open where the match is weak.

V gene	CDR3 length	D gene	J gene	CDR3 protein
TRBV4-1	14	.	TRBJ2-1	CASSQDRMGYEQFF
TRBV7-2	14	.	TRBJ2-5	CASSLDHSQETQYF
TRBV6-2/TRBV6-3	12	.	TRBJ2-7	CASSYREYEQYF
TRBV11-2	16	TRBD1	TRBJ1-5	CASSLGGTGGNQPQHF
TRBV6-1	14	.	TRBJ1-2	CASSEPPGGLGYTF
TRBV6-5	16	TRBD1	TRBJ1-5	CASSYRGQGPNQPQHF
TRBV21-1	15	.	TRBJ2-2	CASSKEGGNTGELFF
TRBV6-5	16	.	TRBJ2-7	CASSYGLGAGTYEQYF
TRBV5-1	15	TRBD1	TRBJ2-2	CASSPDRRNTGELFF
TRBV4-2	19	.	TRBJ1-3	CASSHVGTSTLSSGNTIYF
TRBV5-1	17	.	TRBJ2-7	CASRRFGGAVDSYEQYF
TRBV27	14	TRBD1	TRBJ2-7	CASSYRGQHYEQYF
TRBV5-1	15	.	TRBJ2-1	CASSLAGGAYNEQFF
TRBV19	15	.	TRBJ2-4	CASSVPGLAKNIQYF
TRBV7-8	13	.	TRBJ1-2	CASRADNNYGYTF
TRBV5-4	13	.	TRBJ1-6	CASSIQGDSPLHF
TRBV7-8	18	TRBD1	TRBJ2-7	CASSSSGTGPISPYEQYF
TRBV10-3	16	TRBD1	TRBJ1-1	CAISEGDRGKNTEAFF
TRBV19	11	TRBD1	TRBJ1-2	CASRRQGSYTF
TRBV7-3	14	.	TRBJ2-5	CASSTMVGRETQYF
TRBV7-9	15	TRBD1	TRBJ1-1	CASSPKGALDTEAFF
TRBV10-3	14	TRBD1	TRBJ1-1	CAISGTGGGTEAFF
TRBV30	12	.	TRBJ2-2	CAWSRSTGELFF
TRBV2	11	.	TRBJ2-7	CASSYSYEQYF
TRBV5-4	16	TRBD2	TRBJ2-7	CASSSLLAGVSYEQYF
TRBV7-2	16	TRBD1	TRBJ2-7	CASSPRTGTGAFEQYF
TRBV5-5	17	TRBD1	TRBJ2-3	CASSSGTGTSSTDTQYF
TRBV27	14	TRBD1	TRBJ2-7	CASSLTGGPYEQYF
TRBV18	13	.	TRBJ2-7	CASRGPRIYEQYF
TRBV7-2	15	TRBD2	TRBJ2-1	CASSFVGRADNEQFF
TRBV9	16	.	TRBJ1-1	CASSPRQVGMNTEAFF
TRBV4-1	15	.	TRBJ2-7	CASSPQGSGSYEQYF
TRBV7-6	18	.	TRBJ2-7	CASSLVFGVTGGIYEQYF
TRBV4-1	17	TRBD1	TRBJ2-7	CASSQGTGTGLPYEQYF
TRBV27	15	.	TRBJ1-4	CASSLGNSLYEKLFF
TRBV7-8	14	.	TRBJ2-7	CASSSTGGPYEQYF
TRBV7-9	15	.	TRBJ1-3	CASRNRPVAGNTIYF
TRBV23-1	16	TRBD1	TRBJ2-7	CASSQPDRGRVYEQYF
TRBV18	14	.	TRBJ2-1	CASSRSTFYNEQFF
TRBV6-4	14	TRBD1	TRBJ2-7	CASSDTGGTDEQYF
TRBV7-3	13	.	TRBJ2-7	CASSSRDSYEQYF
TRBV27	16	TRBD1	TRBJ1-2	CASRPGQGVYNYGYTF
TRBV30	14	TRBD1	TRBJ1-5	CAWRTGYSNQPQHF
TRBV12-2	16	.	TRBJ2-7	CASRLDLMGHYYEQYF
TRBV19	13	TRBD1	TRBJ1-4	CASSGTGHEKLFF
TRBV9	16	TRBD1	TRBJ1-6	CASSGTGAPLNSPLHF
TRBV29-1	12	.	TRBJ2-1	CSVNSGPNEQFF
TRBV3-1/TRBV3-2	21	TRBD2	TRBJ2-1	CASSQVPAGLAGLSSYNEQFF
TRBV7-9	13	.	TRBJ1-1	CASRLGGWTEAFF
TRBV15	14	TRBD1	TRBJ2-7	CATSRGQSTYEQYF
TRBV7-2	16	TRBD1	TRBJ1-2	CASSRPRGQGVDGYTF
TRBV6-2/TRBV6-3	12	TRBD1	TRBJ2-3	CASSFQDRAQYF
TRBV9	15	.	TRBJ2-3	CASSVAGVPSDTQYF